The 5 T cell receptor beta chains presented below share a single source sample, sequenced in a study of identifying expanded T cells in peripheral blood. Only in-frame clones appear in the TCRdb table, and some are missing; sequencing was by immunoSEQ multiplex PCR. This sample has nearly 60,000 clones, with 89% found just once. Sequencing used blood. The receptor source for this set is a person between 18 and 69 years old in good health.

The J gene is TRBJ2-5, the V gene TRBV7-2, with D unresolved. This CDR3 contains 14 residues. CDR1 and CDR2 (germline): SGHTA, FQGNSA. Trimming left V 6 bases short and J 2 bases short, with 13 bases between. CDR3 loop: CASRQWLQQETQYF. Written as DNA, the CDR3 is TGTGCCAGCAGGCAGTGGCTTCAGCAAGAGACCCAGTACTTC.

The genes are TRBV2 and TRBJ1-1, with D unclear. Trimming cost V 8 bases and J 4 bases, with 14 bases left between them. CDR1 and CDR2 from the germline V gene are SNHLY and FYNNEI. This CDR3 has 13 amino acids. CDR3 sequence (DNA): TGTGCCAGCGCAACTTCCAGGATCACTGAAGCTTTCTTT. Translated, it gives CASATSRITEAFF. Supplemented by reference TRBV2 and TRBJ1-1, the full variable domain reads EPEVTQTPSHQVTQMGQEVILRCVPISNHLYFYWYRQILGQKVEFLVSFYNNEISEKSEIFDDQFSVERPDGSNFTLKIRSTKLEDSAMYFCASATSRITEAFFGQGTRLTVV.

The V call is TRBV28, the J call TRBJ2-1; TRBD2 matches at 13 bases. CDR3 size: 15 residues. From germline, CDR1 is MDHEN and CDR2 SYDVKM. V lost 6 bases and J lost 10; bases outside the gene matches: 9. The CDR3 DNA reads TGTGCCAGCAGGCGGGGGACTAGCGGGAACCGAGAGCAGTTCTTC. It codes for CASRRGTSGNREQFF. Supplemented by reference TRBV28 and TRBJ2-1, the full variable domain reads DVKVTQSSRYLVKRTGEKVFLECVQDMDHENMFWYRQDPGLGLRLIYFSYDVKMKEKGDIPEGYSVSREKKERFSLILESASTNQTSMYLCASRRGTSGNREQFFGPGTRLTVL.

The chain uses TRBV7-2 and TRBJ2-1, with TRBD2 matching 14 bases. The length of the CDR3 is 18 residues. CDR1 is SGHTA, CDR2 FQGNSA, per germline. V shed 5 bases and J 0 bases; nucleotides not matched to a gene: 6. CDR3 in DNA: TGTGCCAGCAGCCCAGGACTAGCGGGAGGCACCTCCTACAATGAGCAGTTCTTC. Protein: CASSPGLAGGTSYNEQFF.

The CDR3 DNA reads TGTGCCTGGAAGCCGGGACAGGGAAACACCATATATTTT. It specifies CAWKPGQGNTIYF. J is TRBJ1-3 and V is TRBV30, with TRBD1 matching over 7 bases. The CDR3 extends over 13 amino acids. CDR1 and CDR2 (germline): GTSNPN, SVGIG (reference sequence). After removal of 4 bases from V and 4 bases from J, the junction contained 4 bases not matched to a gene.